This T cell receptor (beta chain) was sequenced in a study of post-analysis software for immune sequencing data. Study at large: The study covered relapsing-remitting, secondary progressive and progressive-relapsing courses of multiple sclerosis. Study outcomes and limitations: Strong co-clustering by F measure was evident for samples that had been prepared in the same batch.

Unique-molecular-identifier-tagged TCR beta cDNA libraries were used. TCRdb fed the PCR reads into MiXCR, producing one record per CDR3 protein. Counted here are hundreds of thousands of distinct CDR3 sequences, approximately 53% occurring once; the ten biggest clones make up over 4%. This clonotype has more than one count but fewer than ten. Its antigen is currently unknown. This TCR derives from a girl aged 10-17 years with multiple sclerosis. The specimen sequenced was blood.

The DNA of the CDR3 is TGTGCCAGCAGCTTGGGGGCGCGGGGCACTGAAGCTTTCTTT. It yields the protein CASSLGARGTEAFF. This chain connects TRBV7-9 to TRBJ1-1; TRBD1 is a possible D gene (6 bases). In germline, CDR1 is SEHNR, CDR2 FQNEAQ (reference sequence). There are 14 residues in the CDR3. Between the trimmed V and J ends, which lost 3 bases and 4 bases, there was a span of 12 bases. Looking up the rest from reference TRBV7-9 and TRBJ1-1 gives the full variable domain: DTGVSQNPRHKITKRGQNVTFRCDPISEHNRLYWYRQTLGQGPEFLTYFQNEAQLEKSRLLSDRFSAERPKGSFSTLEIQRTEQGDSAMYLCASSLGARGTEAFFGQGTRLTVV.